Listed below are T cell receptor beta chains from one sample, sequenced in a study of blood T cell repertoires in COVID-19. The assay was immunoSEQ multiplex PCR, and TCRdb's table has in-frame clones only and misses some. Among fewer than 350,000 clones listed, around 90% were seen once. Sequenced sample: PBMCs or T cells enriched from blood (not recorded which). The receptors derive from a woman aged 18-30 years with acute COVID-19. Each CDR3 is given with its conserved first and last residue. D genes are given only for firm matches. The size of a clone is reported for some rows only, either as once, few or many, or as a class for expanded clones.

V gene,clone size,D gene,J gene,CDR3 protein,CDR3 DNA
TRBV29-1,NA,NA,TRBJ2-3,CSAEGGEYSTDTQYF,TGCAGCGCTGAAGGGGGGGAGTATAGCACAGATACGCAGTATTTT
TRBV7-2,NA,NA,TRBJ1-2,CASSLYGDNYGYTF,TGTGCCAGCAGCTTATACGGGGATAACTATGGCTACACCTTC
TRBV7-2,NA,TRBD1,TRBJ2-7,CASSLVGQGAYEQYF,TGTGCCAGCAGCTTAGTGGGACAGGGGGCCTACGAGCAGTACTTC
TRBV7-9,NA,NA,TRBJ2-1,CASSFPGGLINEQFF,TGTGCCAGCAGCTTCCCAGGCGGGTTAATAAATGAGCAGTTCTTC
TRBV15,NA,TRBD1,TRBJ1-2,CATSRTRDRGSYGYTF,TGTGCCACCAGCAGAACCCGGGACAGGGGTAGTTACGGCTACACCTTC
TRBV6-6,NA,NA,TRBJ2-7,CASSSPISEPAEQYF,TGTGCCAGCAGTTCCCCAATTAGCGAGCCTGCAGAGCAGTACTTC
TRBV11-2,once,TRBD2,TRBJ2-5,CASSLGELAGSQETQYF,TGTGCCAGCAGCTTAGGGGAACTAGCGGGCTCTCAAGAGACCCAGTACTTC
TRBV5-6,NA,TRBD2,TRBJ2-2,CASSLLGGSDTGELFF,TGTGCCAGCAGCTTGCTGGGGGGGAGTGACACCGGGGAGCTGTTTTTT
TRBV12-3/TRBV12-4,NA,NA,TRBJ2-7,CASSFRDEQYF,TGTGCCAGCAGTTTCAGGGACGAGCAGTACTTC
TRBV18,NA,TRBD1,TRBJ1-4,CASSPSGTGSNEKLFF,TGTGCCAGCTCACCAAGTGGGACAGGGTCTAATGAAAAACTGTTTTTT
TRBV28,NA,TRBD1,TRBJ1-4,CASSFWDRGNEKLFF,TGTGCCAGCAGTTTTTGGGACAGAGGTAATGAAAAACTGTTTTTT
TRBV13,few,NA,TRBJ2-1,CASSPQISNEQFF,TGTGCCAGCAGCCCCCAGATCTCCAATGAGCAGTTCTTC
TRBV19,NA,TRBD2,TRBJ2-3,CASSIVLAGTDTQYF,TGTGCCAGTAGTATCGTACTAGCGGGGACAGATACGCAGTATTTT
TRBV9,NA,TRBD2,TRBJ2-1,CASSEQWASGLGNEQFF,TGTGCCAGCAGCGAACAGTGGGCTAGCGGTTTAGGTAATGAGCAGTTCTTC
TRBV27,NA,TRBD2,TRBJ2-5,CASTTSGSQETQYF,TGTGCCAGTACGACTAGCGGGAGTCAAGAGACCCAGTACTTC
TRBV7-9,NA,NA,TRBJ1-2,CASSFRGSYGYTF,TGTGCCAGCAGCTTCAGGGGTAGCTATGGCTACACCTTC
TRBV14,NA,TRBD2,TRBJ2-7,CASSQVWVKTSGSNYEQYF,TGTGCCAGCAGCCAAGTGTGGGTAAAAACTAGCGGGAGTAACTACGAGCAGTACTTC
TRBV7-2,NA,NA,TRBJ1-5,CASSLEFAISYQPQHF,TGTGCCAGCAGTTTAGAATTTGCTATCTCTTATCAGCCCCAGCATTTT
TRBV27,NA,TRBD2,TRBJ2-5,CASRSGLAGGKKETQYF,TGTGCCAGCAGGTCGGGACTAGCGGGAGGGAAGAAAGAGACCCAGTACTTC
TRBV5-1,NA,NA,TRBJ2-7,CASSLDSAANYEQYF,TGCGCCAGCAGCTTGGATTCCGCGGCTAACTACGAGCAGTACTTC
TRBV7-8,NA,TRBD2,TRBJ2-1,CASSLVPLAGNHEQFF,TGTGCCAGCAGCTTAGTTCCACTAGCGGGAAACCATGAGCAGTTCTTC
TRBV29-1,NA,TRBD2,TRBJ2-1,CSVQEGGLAGYNEQFF,TGCAGCGTCCAAGAAGGAGGACTAGCGGGCTACAATGAGCAGTTCTTC
TRBV6-1,NA,TRBD1,TRBJ1-4,CASSDDRTGLVKLFF,TGTGCCAGCAGTGATGATAGGACAGGGCTGGTAAAACTGTTTTTT
TRBV14,NA,TRBD1,TRBJ2-1,CASSQNRDSGLNEQFF,TGTGCCAGCAGCCAAAACCGGGACAGCGGTCTCAATGAGCAGTTCTTC
TRBV19,NA,TRBD1,TRBJ2-2,CASTRDRSNTGELFF,TGTGCCAGTACCCGGGACAGATCGAACACCGGGGAGCTGTTTTTT
TRBV11-2,NA,TRBD1,TRBJ1-1,CASSLGGTGGTEAFF,TGTGCCAGCAGCTTAGGAGGGACAGGGGGCACTGAAGCTTTCTTT
TRBV9,NA,TRBD2,TRBJ2-2,CASQRGRSGGNTGELFF,TGTGCCAGCCAAAGAGGTCGAAGCGGGGGGAACACCGGGGAGCTGTTTTTT
TRBV30,NA,TRBD1,TRBJ1-3,CAIRQGAGNTIYF,TGTGCCATCCGACAGGGGGCTGGAAACACCATATATTTT
TRBV24-1,NA,NA,TRBJ2-2,CATSDFRGKTGELFF,TGTGCCACCAGTGATTTCCGGGGAAAAACCGGGGAGCTGTTTTTT
TRBV7-8,once,TRBD1,TRBJ1-5,CASSSGRDRGLDQPQHF,TGTGCCAGCAGCTCTGGGCGGGACAGGGGGCTCGATCAGCCCCAGCATTTT
TRBV27,once,TRBD1,TRBJ2-5,CASTDRGGETQYF,TGTGCCAGCACGGACAGGGGAGGAGAGACCCAGTACTTC
TRBV4-1,NA,NA,TRBJ2-1,CASSQVSAGTSYNEQFF,TGCGCCAGCAGCCAAGTCTCGGCGGGAACTTCGTACAATGAGCAGTTCTTC
TRBV11-2,NA,TRBD1,TRBJ1-1,CASSPGQLNTEAFF,TGTGCCAGCAGCCCGGGACAGTTGAACACTGAAGCTTTCTTT
TRBV3-1/TRBV3-2,NA,TRBD1,TRBJ1-1,CASIPNRGTEAFF,TGTGCCAGCATTCCTAACAGGGGAACTGAAGCTTTCTTT
TRBV5-1,NA,TRBD1,TRBJ2-2,CAIRQGRTGELFF,TGCGCCATTCGACAGGGGAGAACCGGGGAGCTGTTTTTT
TRBV7-6,NA,TRBD2,TRBJ2-5,CASSLVIASGDQETQYF,TGTGCCAGCAGCTTAGTAATAGCTAGCGGGGACCAAGAGACCCAGTACTTC
TRBV28,NA,TRBD1,TRBJ1-2,CASREGQYYGYTF,TGTGCCAGCAGGGAGGGACAGTACTATGGCTACACCTTC
TRBV14,NA,TRBD2,TRBJ2-5,CASSPGGLYQETQYF,TGTGCCAGCAGCCCCGGGGGGTTGTACCAAGAGACCCAGTACTTC
TRBV27,NA,NA,TRBJ1-4,CASSLVPTAINEKLFF,TGTGCCAGCAGTTTAGTCCCGACAGCAATTAATGAAAAACTGTTTTTT
TRBV27,NA,NA,TRBJ2-7,CASRQGLSEQYF,TGTGCCAGCAGGCAGGGGCTCTCCGAGCAGTACTTC
TRBV4-1,NA,NA,TRBJ2-7,CASSQDRAKTVTNYEQYF,TGCGCCAGCAGCCAAGATCGGGCAAAGACAGTAACTAACTACGAGCAGTACTTC
TRBV19,NA,NA,TRBJ1-3,CASSIFRGSGNTIYF,TGTGCCAGTAGTATTTTCAGGGGCTCTGGAAACACCATATATTTT
TRBV7-6,NA,NA,TRBJ1-4,CASSLAQAVGEKLFF,TGTGCCAGCAGCTTAGCTCAGGCAGTAGGTGAAAAACTGTTTTTT
TRBV2,NA,NA,TRBJ1-1,CASSEALGGLAFF,TGTGCCAGCAGTGAAGCGCTTGGAGGGTTAGCTTTCTTT
TRBV18,NA,NA,TRBJ2-5,CASSPGLIETQYF,TGTGCCAGCTCACCGGGGCTGATAGAGACCCAGTACTTC
TRBV5-1,NA,NA,TRBJ2-5,CASSPPEETQYF,TGCGCCAGCAGCCCCCCCGAAGAGACCCAGTACTTC
TRBV5-4,NA,NA,TRBJ2-4,CASSLAGSKNIQYF,TGTGCCAGCAGCTTAGCCGGGTCCAAAAACATTCAGTACTTC
TRBV29-1,NA,NA,TRBJ1-2,CSVRGGNYGYTF,TGCAGCGTTAGAGGGGGTAACTATGGCTACACCTTC
TRBV6-5,NA,TRBD1,TRBJ2-1,CASSPDRAYNEQFF,TGTGCCAGCAGTCCGGACAGGGCCTACAATGAGCAGTTCTTC
TRBV30,once,NA,TRBJ1-6,CAWSRQVNSPLHF,TGTGCCTGGAGTCGACAGGTTAATTCACCCCTCCACTTT
TRBV11-2,NA,TRBD2,TRBJ2-3,CASSSRLAGVTDTQYF,TGTGCCAGCAGCTCCAGACTAGCGGGAGTTACAGATACGCAGTATTTT
TRBV15,NA,NA,TRBJ2-7,CATSTTGNGGEQYF,TGTGCCACCAGCACAACAGGGAATGGCGGCGAGCAGTACTTC
TRBV27,NA,NA,TRBJ2-7,CASSPQGTTTYEQYF,TGTGCCAGCAGCCCCCAGGGGACAACGACCTACGAGCAGTACTTC
TRBV20-1,NA,NA,TRBJ2-7,CSASLGARSAYEQYF,TGCAGTGCTAGTTTAGGGGCCCGATCGGCCTACGAGCAGTACTTC
TRBV12-3/TRBV12-4,NA,NA,TRBJ2-1,CASRRDSYNEQFF,TGTGCCAGCCGGCGGGACTCCTACAATGAGCAGTTCTTC